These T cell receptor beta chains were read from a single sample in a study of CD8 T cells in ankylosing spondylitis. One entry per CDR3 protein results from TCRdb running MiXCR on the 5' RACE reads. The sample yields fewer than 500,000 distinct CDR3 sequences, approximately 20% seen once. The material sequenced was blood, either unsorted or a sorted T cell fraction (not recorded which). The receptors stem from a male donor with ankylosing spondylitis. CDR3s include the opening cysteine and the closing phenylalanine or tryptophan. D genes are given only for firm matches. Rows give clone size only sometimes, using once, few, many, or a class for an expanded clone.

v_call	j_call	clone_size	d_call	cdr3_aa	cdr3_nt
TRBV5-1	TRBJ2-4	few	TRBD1	CASSLTGQGRNIQYF	TGCGCCAGCAGCTTGACCGGACAGGGGAGGAACATTCAGTACTTC
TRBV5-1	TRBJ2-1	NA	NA	CASSTSGGPHEQFF	TGCGCCAGCAGCACGAGTGGCGGCCCCCATGAGCAGTTCTTC
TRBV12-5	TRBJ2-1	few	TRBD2	CASGLTVWGGSIDEQFF	TGTGCTAGTGGTTTGACCGTCTGGGGCGGGAGTATCGATGAGCAGTTCTTC
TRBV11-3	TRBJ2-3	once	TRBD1	CASSFRTGGLVTDTQYF	TGTGCCAGCAGCTTTCGGACAGGGGGCTTGGTCACAGATACGCAGTATTTT
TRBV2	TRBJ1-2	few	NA	CASRALGTANYGYTF	TGTGCCAGCAGAGCGTTAGGGACCGCAAACTATGGCTACACCTTC
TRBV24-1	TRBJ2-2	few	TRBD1	CATSDSGTGSRELFF	TGTGCCACCAGTGATTCCGGGACAGGGAGCCGGGAGCTGTTTTTT
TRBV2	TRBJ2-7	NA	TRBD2	CASSVLAGGIYEQYF	TGTGCCAGCAGTGTCCTAGCGGGAGGGATCTACGAGCAGTACTTC
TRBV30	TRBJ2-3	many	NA	CAWSRGPRRADTQYF	TGTGCCTGGAGTAGGGGACCCCGGCGGGCAGATACGCAGTATTTT
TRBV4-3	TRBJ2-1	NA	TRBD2	CASSQVRSSGNYNEQFF	TGCGCCAGCAGCCAAGTCCGCTCTAGCGGGAACTACAATGAGCAGTTCTTC
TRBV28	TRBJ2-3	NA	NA	CASSSGDPPFSTDTQYF	TGTGCCAGCAGTTCGGGGGACCCCCCGTTCAGCACAGATACGCAGTATTTT
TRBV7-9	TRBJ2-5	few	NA	CASSLGPGTRETQYF	TGTGCCAGCAGTCTAGGGCCCGGGACCCGAGAGACCCAGTACTTC
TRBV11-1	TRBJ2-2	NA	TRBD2	CASSSSGRNTGELFF	TGTGCCAGCAGCTCTAGCGGTAGGAACACCGGGGAGCTGTTTTTT
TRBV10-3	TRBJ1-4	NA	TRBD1	CATGDREGEKLFF	TGTGCCACGGGGGACAGGGAAGGTGAAAAACTGTTTTTT
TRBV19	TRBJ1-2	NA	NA	CASSIDREGRGYTF	TGTGCCAGTAGTATAGATCGCGAAGGGCGAGGCTACACCTTC
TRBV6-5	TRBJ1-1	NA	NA	CASSYSGNPEAFF	TGTGCCAGCAGTTACTCTGGCAATCCTGAAGCTTTCTTT
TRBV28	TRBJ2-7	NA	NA	CASSSPGIHEQYF	TGTGCCAGCAGTTCCCCGGGGATCCACGAGCAGTACTTC
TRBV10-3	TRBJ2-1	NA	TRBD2	CASRSSGTSGGTSVNEQFF	TGTGCCAGCAGGTCCTCCGGGACTAGCGGCGGCACTTCGGTAAATGAGCAGTTCTTC
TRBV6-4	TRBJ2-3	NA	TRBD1	CASSAQGSRDTQYF	TGTGCCAGCAGTGCACAGGGGTCGAGAGATACGCAGTATTTT
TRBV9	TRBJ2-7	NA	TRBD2	CASSVGSSGSTYEQYF	TGTGCCAGCAGCGTAGGTAGTAGCGGGAGTACCTACGAGCAGTACTTC
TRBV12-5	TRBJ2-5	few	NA	CASGTTEYQETQYF	TGTGCTAGTGGAACTACAGAGTACCAAGAGACCCAGTACTTC
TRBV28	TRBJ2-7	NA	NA	CATTKKQQYF	TGTGCCACCACCAAAAAGCAGCAGTACTTC
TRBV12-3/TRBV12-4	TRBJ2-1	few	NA	CASSLGSARVGEQFF	TGTGCCAGCAGTTTAGGTAGCGCGAGGGTAGGTGAGCAGTTCTTC
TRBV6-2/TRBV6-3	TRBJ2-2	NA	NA	CASRTGTLPGELFF	TGTGCCAGCAGAACCGGGACACTCCCCGGGGAGCTGTTTTTT
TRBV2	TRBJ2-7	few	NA	CASSGFSEQYF	TGTGCCAGCAGTGGATTCTCCGAGCAGTACTTC
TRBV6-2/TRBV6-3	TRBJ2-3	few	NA	CASSYLTDTQYF	TGTGCCAGCAGTTATCTGACAGATACGCAGTATTTT
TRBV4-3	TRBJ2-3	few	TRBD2	CASSQDYGRAPDTQYF	TGCGCCAGCAGCCAAGATTACGGGAGGGCCCCAGATACGCAGTATTTT
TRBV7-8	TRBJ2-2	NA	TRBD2	CASSFLAGGRGGELFF	TGTGCCAGCAGCTTCCTAGCGGGAGGGCGAGGCGGGGAGCTGTTTTTT
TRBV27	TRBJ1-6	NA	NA	CASSSGTAGSPLHF	TGTGCCAGCAGTTCCGGGACCGCGGGTTCACCCCTCCACTTT
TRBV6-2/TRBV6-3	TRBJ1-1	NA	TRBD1	CASSYIPGQGSGEAFF	TGTGCCAGCAGTTACATACCGGGACAGGGAAGTGGTGAAGCTTTCTTT
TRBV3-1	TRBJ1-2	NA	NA	CASRGQPTGGYTF	TGTGCCAGCCGCGGACAGCCGACTGGTGGCTACACCTTC
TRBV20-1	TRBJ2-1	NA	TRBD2	CSARDQASGVYNEQFF	TGCAGTGCTAGAGATCAGGCTAGCGGGGTCTACAATGAGCAGTTCTTC
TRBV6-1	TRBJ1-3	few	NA	CASTTFSGNTIYF	TGTGCCAGCACAACCTTCTCTGGAAACACCATATATTTT
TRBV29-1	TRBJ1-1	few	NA	CSVVVRVTTEAFF	TGCAGCGTTGTCGTCAGGGTCACGACTGAAGCTTTCTTT
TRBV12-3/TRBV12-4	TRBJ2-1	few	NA	CASRRDFLNEQFF	TGTGCCAGCAGACGGGACTTTCTAAATGAGCAGTTCTTC
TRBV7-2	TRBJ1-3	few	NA	CASSLGGRGNTIYF	TGTGCCAGCAGCTTAGGGGGCCGTGGAAACACCATATATTTT
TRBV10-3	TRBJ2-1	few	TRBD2	CAISESKLAGVGNEQFF	TGTGCCATCAGTGAGTCGAAGCTAGCGGGAGTGGGCAATGAGCAGTTCTTC